A selection of T cell receptor beta chains follows, all from one sample in a study of T cells in Graves' hyperthyroidism and ophthalmopathy. MiXCR was run by TCRdb on the multiplex PCR reads, yielding one entry per CDR3 protein. The table includes approximately 570,000 distinct CDR3 sequences, 20% detected once. Sequencing was done on a sample of blood. Every receptor here comes from a man in his forties with Graves' ophthalmopathy. CDR3s include the opening cysteine and the closing phenylalanine or tryptophan. D genes are given only for firm matches. Size is stated for part of the rows, as once, few or many counts, or as a class when the clone is expanded.

abundance	v_gene	j_gene	d_gene	CDR3aa	CDR3nt
few	TRBV4-3	TRBJ2-7	NA	CASSQDLWGVGAYEQYF	TGCGCCAGCAGCCAAGACCTCTGGGGAGTGGGCGCCTACGAGCAGTACTTC
few	TRBV12-3/TRBV12-4	TRBJ1-1	NA	CASYFYSGQEAFF	TGTGCCAGCTATTTTTATTCGGGCCAGGAAGCTTTCTTT
NA	TRBV5-6	TRBJ2-7	NA	CASSLGQTYGQYF	TGTGCCAGCAGCTTGGGACAGACCTACGGGCAGTACTTC
few	TRBV5-6	TRBJ1-2	NA	CASSLNANYGYTF	TGTGCCAGCAGCTTGAACGCTAACTATGGCTACACCTTC
many	TRBV18	TRBJ2-3	NA	CASSPSVPTYTQYF	TGTGCCAGCTCACCCAGCGTTCCAACGTATACGCAGTATTTT
few	TRBV7-9	TRBJ1-1	NA	CASSFLREEAFF	TGTGCCAGCAGCTTCCTCAGGGAAGAAGCTTTCTTT
NA	TRBV6-2/TRBV6-3	TRBJ2-2	TRBD2	CASSYGAGGLLGTGELFF	TGTGCCAGCAGTTACGGAGCGGGAGGGCTGTTAGGCACCGGGGAGCTGTTTTTT
NA	TRBV7-8	TRBJ1-5	TRBD1	CASSPLGTGEITKPQHF	TGTGCCAGCAGCCCCCTCGGGACAGGCGAAATCACGAAGCCCCAGCATTTT
NA	TRBV6-9	TRBJ2-3	NA	CATTNEQGDTQYF	TGCGCCACCACGAATGAACAGGGTGATACGCAGTATTTT
few	TRBV27	TRBJ2-7	TRBD2	CASSNGIAGGPYEQYF	TGTGCCAGCAGTAACGGTATAGCGGGAGGGCCCTACGAGCAGTACTTC
many	TRBV2	TRBJ2-5	TRBD2	CASSEPTSVYQETQYF	TGTGCCAGCAGTGAACCGACTAGCGTATATCAAGAGACCCAGTACTTC
few	TRBV7-2	TRBJ2-1	TRBD2	CASSWGSGGAYNEQFF	TGTGCCAGCAGCTGGGGGAGCGGGGGGGCCTACAATGAGCAGTTCTTC
few	TRBV24-1	TRBJ2-3	TRBD2	CATSDPGGGDTQYF	TGTGCCACCAGTGACCCCGGGGGGGGAGATACGCAGTATTTT
NA	TRBV19	TRBJ1-1	TRBD1	CASSLDRVQAFF	TGTGCCAGTAGTCTAGACAGGGTACAAGCTTTCTTT
NA	TRBV2	TRBJ1-5	TRBD1	CATSRQGSNQPQHF	TGTGCCACCTCCCGACAGGGGAGCAATCAGCCCCAGCATTTT
many	TRBV20-1	TRBJ2-3	TRBD2	CSASGRAFGTDTQYF	TGCAGTGCTAGCGGGAGGGCCTTTGGTACAGATACGCAGTATTTT
many	TRBV30	TRBJ1-2	TRBD1	CALTGRNYGYTF	TGTGCCTTGACAGGGCGAAACTATGGCTACACCTTC
NA	TRBV9	TRBJ2-1	TRBD1	CASSVATTGGVNEQFF	TGTGCCAGCAGCGTAGCTACGACAGGGGGGGTCAATGAGCAGTTCTTC
NA	TRBV28	TRBJ2-2	TRBD2	CASSPLAERTGELFF	TGTGCCAGCAGTCCCCTAGCGGAAAGAACCGGGGAGCTGTTTTTT
few	TRBV29-1	TRBJ2-1	TRBD2	CSAFGSSGRDYNEQFF	TGCAGCGCTTTTGGCTCTAGCGGACGAGACTACAATGAGCAGTTCTTC
NA	TRBV5-6	TRBJ1-4	NA	CASSWTDEKLFF	TGTGCCAGCAGCTGGACAGATGAAAAACTGTTTTTT
many	TRBV5-1	TRBJ2-2	NA	CASRGGANTGELFF	TGCGCCAGCAGAGGAGGGGCGAACACCGGGGAGCTGTTTTTT
many	TRBV28	TRBJ1-1	NA	CASSTPGARNTEAFF	TGTGCCAGCAGTACCCCGGGCGCCCGGAACACTGAAGCTTTCTTT
few	TRBV15	TRBJ2-1	NA	CATASRGRKFNEQFF	TGTGCCACCGCCTCGCGGGGCCGCAAGTTTAATGAGCAGTTCTTC
once	TRBV2	TRBJ2-1	NA	CASSDGRSSYNEQFF	TGTGCCAGCAGTGATGGGAGGAGCTCCTACAATGAGCAGTTCTTC
NA	TRBV6-1	TRBJ1-4	NA	CASSEGRQRTGEKLFF	TGTGCCAGCAGTGAAGGACGGCAACGCACAGGCGAAAAACTGTTTTTT
few	TRBV5-1	TRBJ2-5	NA	CASSSTDQETQYF	TGCGCCAGCAGCTCAACAGACCAAGAGACCCAGTACTTC
many	TRBV7-2	TRBJ2-1	NA	CASSLGGPSYNEQFF	TGTGCCAGCAGCTTAGGCGGGCCCTCCTACAATGAGCAGTTCTTC
many	TRBV5-1	TRBJ2-1	TRBD2	CASSSRLAGGFGNEQFF	TGCGCCAGCAGCTCCCGGCTAGCGGGGGGGTTCGGGAATGAGCAGTTCTTC
many	TRBV30	TRBJ2-5	NA	CAWSRGVGGTQYF	TGTGCCTGGAGTCGAGGGGTGGGAGGGACCCAGTACTTC
few	TRBV5-6	TRBJ1-2	NA	CASSLGVRGAADDGYTF	TGTGCCAGCAGCTTGGGGGTGAGAGGGGCCGCAGACGATGGCTACACCTTC
few	TRBV12-3/TRBV12-4	TRBJ1-5	NA	CASSLARAQHQPQHF	TGTGCCAGCAGTTTAGCCAGGGCCCAACATCAGCCCCAGCATTTT
NA	TRBV6-2/TRBV6-3	TRBJ2-2	NA	CASTQAPTGELFF	TGTGCCAGCACCCAAGCCCCCACCGGGGAGCTGTTTTTT
NA	TRBV9	TRBJ2-5	NA	CASSVGARDLQETQYF	TGTGCCAGCAGCGTAGGAGCTAGAGATCTCCAAGAGACCCAGTACTTC
many	TRBV20-1	TRBJ2-7	NA	CSASHAGNSDEQYF	TGCAGTGCTAGTCATGCAGGGAATAGCGACGAGCAGTACTTC
few	TRBV6-2/TRBV6-3	TRBJ2-7	TRBD1	CASSPAAGTGTYEQYF	TGTGCCAGCAGTCCCGCGGCCGGGACAGGGACCTACGAGCAGTACTTC
NA	TRBV9	TRBJ1-3	NA	CASSVAGVRLSGNTIYF	TGTGCCAGCAGCGTAGCTGGCGTCCGCCTCTCTGGAAACACCATATATTTT
many	TRBV2	TRBJ1-1	TRBD1	CASSDQGVRTEAFF	TGTGCCAGCAGTGATCAGGGGGTGAGGACTGAAGCTTTCTTT